Sequencing of this TCR beta chain was carried out in a study of blood T cell repertoires in COVID-19. Generated by immunoSEQ multiplex PCR, the TCRdb table keeps only in-frame clones and is missing some. The table records around 88,000 clones, 90% to 95% of them present only once. The germline gives CDR1 SGHNT, CDR2 YENEEA. The V gene lost 0 bases and the J gene lost 4 bases, with 13 bases spanning the gap. This CDR3 has 16 residues. This chain joins TRBV11-3 and TRBJ2-1; TRBD2 might be the D (5 bases). This sequence originates from a man aged 55 to 70 with acute or convalescent COVID-19. The source material was peripheral blood. The CDR3 bases are TGTGCCAGCAGCTTAGAAGGCGGAGAGGGTTACAATGAGCAGTTCTTC. Translation gives CASSLEGGEGYNEQFF.